The 18 T cell receptor beta chains below come from one sample, sequenced in a study of spatial heterogeneity in lung cancer. TCRdb reprocessed the 5' RACE reads via MiXCR and lists one record per CDR3 protein. The sample holds fewer than 25,000 distinct CDR3 sequences; 3% to 4% are singletons and the top ten take roughly 26%. Noted time point: sample taken at primary tumor resection. The input for sequencing was PBMCs, taken at surgery. Receptors were obtained from a female donor with early-stage non-small cell lung cancer.

In its sample, this clonotype is medium-sized. The chain is built from TRBV20-1 and TRBJ2-5; tentative D call: TRBD2 (5 bases). CDR1 is DFQATT and CDR2 is SNEGSKA in the germline V gene (reference sequence). The V and J ends lost 1 base and 5 bases respectively, with 5 bases between them. CDR3 length: 11 residues. This CDR3 reads CSARAGETQYF. DNA of the CDR3: TGCAGTGCTAGAGCGGGGGAGACCCAGTACTTC.

In this sample, this clonotype turned up many times. V gene TRBV7-2 combines with J gene TRBJ1-2, with 8 bases lining up with TRBD1. V trimming: 5 bases; J trimming: 5 bases; junction bases outside the gene matches: 4. This CDR3 comprises 13 residues. From germline, CDR1 is SGHTA and CDR2 FQGNSA. CDR3 loop: CASSPGQEYGYTF. For the CDR3, the DNA is TGTGCCAGCAGCCCGGGACAGGAGTATGGCTACACCTTC.

There are a few counts of this clonotype. The chain joins TRBV11-1 to TRBJ2-7; 8 nucleotides agree with TRBD1. V shed 5 bases and J 3 bases; nucleotides not matched to a gene: 6. Germline V gives CDR1 SGHAT, CDR2 FQDESV (reference sequence). The CDR3 totals 14 residues. The CDR3 coding sequence is TGTGCCAGCAGCCCTCGGACAGGGAACTACGAGCAGTACTTC. This sequence encodes CASSPRTGNYEQYF.

This clonotype was observed many times. The V and J genes are TRBV5-5 and TRBJ1-4; D might be TRBD1 (6 bases). V was trimmed by 4 bases and J by 7 bases, leaving 14 bases between them. The CDR3 consists of 14 residues. From germline, CDR1 is SGHKS and CDR2 YYEKEE (reference sequence). The CDR3 here is CASSLQGGREKLFF. The CDR3 DNA follows: TGTGCCAGCAGCCTACAGGGAGGACGTGAAAAACTGTTTTTT.

This clonotype was seen repeatedly, ten times or more. The J gene is TRBJ2-3, the V gene TRBV10-2; perhaps D is TRBD1 or TRBD2 (5 bases each). Trimming took 5 bases from V and 0 from J, leaving 9 bases between them. The CDR3 sequence is 14 residues long. Germline values: CDR1 WSHSY, CDR2 SAAADI. CDR3 bases: TGCGCCAGCAGTCCGGGACGGAGCACAGATACGCAGTATTTT. It encodes CASSPGRSTDTQYF.

In its sample, this clonotype was seen a few times. V and J are TRBV7-2 and TRBJ2-7; D call uncertain. The CDR3 extends over 17 amino acids. The V gene's germline CDR1 is SGHTA and CDR2 FQGNSA. Trimming removed 1 base at V and 1 base at J, with 17 bases between. In DNA, the CDR3 is TGTGCCAGCAGCTTAGGTTATCCAGGAACTACTTCCTACGAGCAGTACTTC. It is translated as CASSLGYPGTTSYEQYF.

This clonotype was counted at least ten times. The rearrangement uses TRBV7-8 and TRBJ2-7, with a possible D match to TRBD2 (5 bases). Germline lookup yields CDR1 SGHVS and CDR2 FQNEAQ. This CDR3 comprises 14 residues. V was pared by 7 bases and J by 7 bases, with 20 bases between. DNA of the CDR3: TGTGCCAGCAACCCTTGGGCGGGTCCGCGAGAGCAGTACTTC. Translating it yields CASNPWAGPREQYF.

This clonotype was found a few times. The gene calls are TRBV7-6 and TRBJ2-5; possibly TRBD2 for D (5 bases). The germline V gene encodes CDR1 SGHVS and CDR2 FNYEAQ. CDR3 length equals 17 residues. The V end lost 3 bases, the J end lost 5 bases, and 22 bases lay between the germline ends. This CDR3 is CASSLSGKNPLWETQYF. CDR3 DNA sequence: TGTGCCAGCAGCTTGTCCGGGAAGAATCCCTTATGGGAGACCCAGTACTTC.

This clonotype appeared many times. The V gene is TRBV19, the J gene TRBJ2-1; tentatively, D is TRBD2 (6 bases). CDR3 length: 14 residues. Germline V lookup: CDR1 LNHDA, CDR2 SQIVND (reference sequence). V lost 3 bases, J lost 3 bases, and 9 bases lay in between. DNA for the CDR3: TGTGCCAGTAGTATCGGAGGGGTCTACAATGAGCAGTTCTTC. Encoded protein: CASSIGGVYNEQFF.

V and J are TRBV5-4 and TRBJ1-2; 7 nucleotides line up with TRBD1. The germline gives CDR1 SGHNT, CDR2 YYREEE (reference sequence). V was clipped by 4 bases and J by 4 bases; unmatched bases: 7. The CDR3 is 14 amino acids. The CDR3 DNA follows: TGTGCCAGCAGCCCTTCGACAGGGCTCTATGGCTACACCTTC. This sequence encodes CASSPSTGLYGYTF.

This clonotype was seen ten or more times. The chain is built from TRBV6-5 and TRBJ2-7; 9 bases map to TRBD2. Per germline, CDR1 MNHEY and CDR2 SVGAGI. CDR3 length: 13 residues. V gave up 8 bases and J gave up 2 bases; unmatched junction bases: 4. The CDR3 sequence is CASSAGGTYEQYF. CDR3 in DNA: TGTGCCAGCTCGGCGGGAGGGACCTACGAGCAGTACTTC.

The sample holds many counts of this clonotype. V is TRBV10-1 and J is TRBJ1-6; the D is unclear. V gave up 2 bases and J gave up 8 bases, with 4 bases separating them. This CDR3 spans 12 amino acids. The germline V gene has CDR1 WNHNN and CDR2 SYGVQD (reference sequence). This CDR3 is CASSEGDSPLHF. The DNA of the CDR3 is TGCGCCAGCAGTGAGGGCGATTCACCCCTCCACTTT.

The table lists this clonotype with many counts. CDR3 DNA sequence: TGCGCCAGCAGGTCCGACCCGGAGGAGACCCAGTACTTC. Translation gives CASRSDPEETQYF. The genes are TRBV5-1 and TRBJ2-5; D remains ambiguous. Germline CDR1 SGHRS, CDR2 YFSETQ. The V gene lost 5 bases and the J gene lost 5 bases, with 13 bases spanning the gap. This CDR3 region has 13 residues. Supplemented by reference TRBV5-1 and TRBJ2-5, the full variable domain reads KAGVTQTPRYLIKTRGQQVTLSCSPISGHRSVSWYQQTPGQGLQFLFEYFSETQRNKGNFPGRFSGRQFSNSRSEMNVSTLELGDSALYLCASRSDPEETQYFGPGTRLLVL.

Ten or more counts support this clonotype. The J gene is TRBJ2-5, the V gene TRBV10-2; 7 bases match TRBD1. Looked up from germline, CDR1 is WSHSY and CDR2 is SAAADI. This CDR3 has 17 amino acids. The V gene end was trimmed by 0 bases and the J gene end by 5 bases; junction bases not matched to a gene: 12. CDR3 in DNA: TGCGCCAGCAGTGAGTCGTTCATGACAGGGACAACGGAGACCCAGTACTTC. Encoded protein: CASSESFMTGTTETQYF.

V and J are TRBV6-1 and TRBJ2-2; D might be TRBD2 (6 bases). Germline V gene sequence: CDR1 MNHNS, CDR2 SASEGT. Trimming shortened V by 5 bases and J by 6 bases, and 19 bases separated the two germline ends. The CDR3 is 16 amino acids. In DNA form, the CDR3 reads TGTGCCAGCAGTTTGCGGGACTCCGTCGTGCCCGGGGAGCTGTTTTTT. It specifies CASSLRDSVVPGELFF.

This clonotype has a count of ten or more. The chain carries TRBV10-2 and TRBJ2-2; D is undetermined. The CDR3 is 14 amino acids. V was cut by 0 bases and J by 3 bases, with 5 bases left in between. From germline, CDR1 is WSHSY and CDR2 SAAADI. The DNA of the CDR3 is TGCGCCAGCAGTGAGTCGTCCTACACCGGGGAGCTGTTTTTT. The encoded protein is CASSESSYTGELFF.

This clonotype was recorded at least ten times. The V gene is TRBV7-2, the J gene TRBJ2-1, with 7 bases lining up with TRBD1. The ends lost 5 bases at V and 8 bases at J; junction bases unmatched: 15. The CDR3 sequence is 16 residues long. CDR1 is SGHTA and CDR2 is FQGNSA in the germline V gene. The CDR3 DNA follows: TGTGCCAGCAGCGTGGGAAGAAACAGGGGATTGGATGAGCAGTTCTTC. Protein product: CASSVGRNRGLDEQFF.

This clonotype showed up many times. The chain uses TRBV4-1 and TRBJ2-5; D could derive from TRBD1 or TRBD2 (7 bases each). Germline V lookup: CDR1 MGHRA, CDR2 YSYEKL. The CDR3 is 17 residues long. Trimming removed 7 bases from V and 4 bases from J, with 25 bases in between. The CDR3 DNA reads as TGCGCCAGCACCCCTGGGTCCAGGGGGGGCTCGAGAGAGACCCAGTACTTC. It encodes CASTPGSRGGSRETQYF.